This T cell receptor beta chain was documented in a study of blood T cell repertoires in COVID-19. Study details: Samples of COVID-19 (acute and convalescent) were obtained from the United States, Italy and Spain. Sources were T cells, B-cell-depleted T cells, or PBMCs; the material itself was cDNA or gDNA.

Original methodology: Estimates of nucleated cell counts were drawn from the amplification of reference gene primers. Produced via immunoSEQ multiplex PCR; TCRdb's table is partial and in-frame only. V and J calls and clone size follow that table, whereas D and trimming were derived from the DNA. Of about 250,000 clones listed, about 90% are singletons. CDR1 LNHDA and CDR2 SQIVND come from the germline V gene (reference sequence). This CDR3 region has 14 residues. Unmatched junction bases numbered 5, after V lost 3 bases and J lost 4 bases. This rearrangement joins TRBV19 to TRBJ2-7; 8 nucleotides match TRBD1. The TCR sequence derives from a woman aged 25 to 39 with acute COVID-19. What was sequenced was PBMCs or T cells enriched from blood (not recorded which). The CDR3 here is CASSIDRGPYEQYF. The DNA of the CDR3 is TGTGCCAGTAGTATCGACAGGGGACCTTACGAGCAGTACTTC.